A selection of T cell receptor beta chains follows, all from one sample in a study of beta chain features in type 1 diabetes. Some clones are missing from TCRdb's copy, which holds only in-frame ones; the method was immunoSEQ multiplex PCR. The table lists approximately 600,000 clones, under 15% of them singletons. Sequencing used naive CD4+ T cells from blood. Receptors were obtained from a man younger than 45 with type 1 diabetes. Each CDR3 is given with its conserved first and last residue. The order of the fields is CDR3 length, J gene, clone size, V gene, D gene, CDR3 DNA, CDR3 protein. A D gene is named only where the DNA matches it firmly. Size is omitted from some rows. Given values are once, few, many or a class for expanded clones.

length: 15; J: TRBJ2-3; size: few; V: TRBV5-1; D: .; DNA: TGCGCCAGCAGCTTGGCGGGGCCTCGCACAGATACGCAGTATTTT; CDR3: CASSLAGPRTDTQYF
length: 11; J: TRBJ2-7; size: .; V: TRBV11-2; D: .; DNA: TGTGCCAGCAGCTTGGCGGCCGAGCAGTACTTC; CDR3: CASSLAAEQYF
length: 14; J: TRBJ2-7; size: .; V: TRBV7-9; D: .; DNA: TGTGCCAGCAGCTTAGCGCGGGGAAGGGACGAGCAGTACTTC; CDR3: CASSLARGRDEQYF
length: 13; J: TRBJ1-1; size: .; V: TRBV19; D: .; DNA: TGTGCCAGTAGTATAGGTGGGACCACTGAAGCTTTCTTT; CDR3: CASSIGGTTEAFF
length: 15; J: TRBJ2-5; size: .; V: TRBV10-3; D: .; DNA: TGTGCCATCAGTGGAACGGGTCTCCAACAAGAGACCCAGTACTTC; CDR3: CAISGTGLQQETQYF
length: 15; J: TRBJ2-2; size: few; V: TRBV4-3; D: .; DNA: TGCGCCAGCAGCCAAGAGTTGGTGAACACCGGGGAGCTGTTTTTT; CDR3: CASSQELVNTGELFF
length: 11; J: TRBJ2-7; size: few; V: TRBV7-2; D: .; DNA: TGTGCCAGCAGCTTCCGATACGAGCAGTACTTC; CDR3: CASSFRYEQYF
length: 15; J: TRBJ1-5; size: few; V: TRBV30; D: TRBD1; DNA: TGTGCCTGGAGTGTACTTGGGACAGCTGATCAGCCCCAGCATTTT; CDR3: CAWSVLGTADQPQHF
length: 13; J: TRBJ1-2; size: few; V: TRBV19; D: .; DNA: TGTGCCAGTAGTATGGGGGAGGACTATGGCTACACCTTC; CDR3: CASSMGEDYGYTF
length: 16; J: TRBJ1-2; size: few; V: TRBV2; D: .; DNA: TGTGCCAGCAGTGAATTCTTGTCAGGGAGGGACTATGGCTACACCTTC; CDR3: CASSEFLSGRDYGYTF
length: 15; J: TRBJ1-2; size: .; V: TRBV27; D: .; DNA: TGTGCCAGCGGGTCTGCATACCGGGGCCAGTATGGCTACACCTTC; CDR3: CASGSAYRGQYGYTF
length: 14; J: TRBJ2-7; size: .; V: TRBV7-2; D: .; DNA: TGTGCCAGCAGCTCCACATCGCCCCCGACGAGGCAGTACTTC; CDR3: CASSSTSPPTRQYF
length: 16; J: TRBJ1-3; size: few; V: TRBV25-1; D: TRBD1; DNA: TGTGCCAGCAGTGAATACTCAGGGGGCTCTGGAAACACCATATATTTT; CDR3: CASSEYSGGSGNTIYF
length: 16; J: TRBJ2-1; size: .; V: TRBV19; D: TRBD1; DNA: TGTGCCAGTAAATCCGATGTCCACGGACAGGGGAATGAGCAGTTCTTC; CDR3: CASKSDVHGQGNEQFF
length: 14; J: TRBJ2-7; size: few; V: TRBV9; D: .; DNA: TGTGCCAGCAGCGTCACAGGACCTAACTACGAGCAGTACTTC; CDR3: CASSVTGPNYEQYF
length: 15; J: TRBJ2-2; size: .; V: TRBV7-2; D: .; DNA: TGTGCCAGCAGCTTACCAGTTGTGAACACCGGGGAGCTGTTTTTT; CDR3: CASSLPVVNTGELFF
length: 17; J: TRBJ2-2; size: .; V: TRBV7-6; D: TRBD2; DNA: TGTGCCAGCAGCTCGGGACTAGCGCGAGCGGGAACCGGGGAGCTGTTTTTT; CDR3: CASSSGLARAGTGELFF
length: 15; J: TRBJ2-7; size: .; V: TRBV6-5; D: TRBD2; DNA: TGTGCCAGCAGCTTGGCTGGGCGGGGGGACTACGAGCAGTACTTC; CDR3: CASSLAGRGDYEQYF
length: 13; J: TRBJ1-4; size: once; V: TRBV7-9; D: TRBD1; DNA: TGTGCCAGCAACGGACAGGGGGTCGAAAAACTGTTTTTT; CDR3: CASNGQGVEKLFF
length: 18; J: TRBJ2-3; size: .; V: TRBV21-1; D: .; DNA: TGTGCCAGCAGCAAAAGCGATAGAACGCCAACCTATACAGATACGCAGTATTTT; CDR3: CASSKSDRTPTYTDTQYF
length: 15; J: TRBJ2-2; size: .; V: TRBV7-9; D: .; DNA: TGTGCCTGGGGGAACCGGGACGGACACTCCGGGGAGCTGTTTTTT; CDR3: CAWGNRDGHSGELFF
length: 13; J: TRBJ2-2; size: few; V: TRBV9; D: .; DNA: TGTGCCACGCAGAACTCGAACACCGGGGAGCTGTTTTTT; CDR3: CATQNSNTGELFF
length: 16; J: TRBJ2-5; size: .; V: TRBV5-1; D: TRBD2; DNA: TGCGCCAGCAGTCCAGATACCGGGACTAGTTACGAGACCCAGTACTTC; CDR3: CASSPDTGTSYETQYF
length: 10; J: TRBJ1-6; size: .; V: TRBV6-6; D: .; DNA: TGTGCCAGCGGGGGATCACCCCTCCACTTT; CDR3: CASGGSPLHF
length: 15; J: TRBJ1-1; size: .; V: TRBV9; D: TRBD1; DNA: TGTGCCAGCAGCGTAATGACAGGGTTGAACACTGAAGCTTTCTTT; CDR3: CASSVMTGLNTEAFF
length: 17; J: TRBJ2-2; size: .; V: TRBV7-2; D: TRBD2; DNA: TGTGCCAGCAGCGGGAGCTCGACTAGCGGGAACACCGGGGAGCTGTTTTTT; CDR3: CASSGSSTSGNTGELFF
length: 15; J: TRBJ1-1; size: .; V: TRBV16; D: .; DNA: TGTGCCAGCAGCCAATCTACGGCAGCCAACACTGAAGCTTTCTTT; CDR3: CASSQSTAANTEAFF
length: 16; J: TRBJ1-6; size: .; V: TRBV9; D: .; DNA: TGTGCCAGCTCCCCGGGGGCAAGCTCCTATAATTCACCCCTCCACTTT; CDR3: CASSPGASSYNSPLHF
length: 15; J: TRBJ2-5; size: .; V: TRBV7-9; D: .; DNA: TGTGCCAGCAGCCGGCGGGACAGCATACCAGGGACCCAGTACTTC; CDR3: CASSRRDSIPGTQYF
length: 14; J: TRBJ1-2; size: .; V: TRBV11-2; D: .; DNA: TGTGCCAGCAGCTCCGAAGCGGGAGGTGGTGGCTACACCTTC; CDR3: CASSSEAGGGGYTF
length: 16; J: TRBJ2-1; size: .; V: TRBV7-9; D: .; DNA: TGTGCCAGCAGCTTACATGCTAGGACACACCTCGATGAGCAGTTCTTC; CDR3: CASSLHARTHLDEQFF
length: 17; J: TRBJ2-3; size: .; V: TRBV2; D: TRBD2; DNA: TGTACCAGCAGTGATTCGATGGCGGGGGATAGCACAGATACGCAGTATTTT; CDR3: CTSSDSMAGDSTDTQYF
length: 14; J: TRBJ2-7; size: few; V: TRBV18; D: .; DNA: TGTGCCAGCTCCTCCTCGGCCAGGGAAAACGAGCAGTACTTC; CDR3: CASSSSARENEQYF
length: 12; J: TRBJ1-5; size: few; V: TRBV6-6; D: .; DNA: TGTGCCAGCAGTTCCCAGGGCCAGCCCCAGCATTTT; CDR3: CASSSQGQPQHF
length: 15; J: TRBJ2-6; size: few; V: TRBV9; D: .; DNA: TGTGCCAGCAGCGTAGGTCCCTCTGGGGCCAACGTCCTGACTTTC; CDR3: CASSVGPSGANVLTF
length: 15; J: TRBJ1-1; size: few; V: TRBV27; D: TRBD1; DNA: TGTGCCAGCAGTTTAATCGACAGGGCGAACACTGAAGCTTTCTTT; CDR3: CASSLIDRANTEAFF
length: 14; J: TRBJ2-2; size: few; V: TRBV28; D: .; DNA: TGTGCCAGCAGTTTTTATGGGAACACCGGGGAGCTGTTTTTT; CDR3: CASSFYGNTGELFF